One sample yielded the 32 T cell receptor beta chains listed below, sequenced in a study of blood T cells in healthy people across ages. Primed by a sample-barcoded 5' primer and a J-beta primer mix, a second PCR proceeded for about 6 to 11 cycles. One entry per CDR3 protein, called by TCRdb with MiXCR from the 5' RACE reads. The sample lists over 1.5 million distinct CDR3 sequences; 40% to 55% were seen once. Sequencing used blood. These receptors originate from a middle-aged woman in good health.

The gene calls are TRBV9 and TRBJ2-1; TRBD2 aligns across 9 bases. Germline loops: CDR1 SGDLS, CDR2 YYNGEE. CDR3 length: 14 amino acids. After removal of 0 bases from V and 7 bases from J, the junction contained 2 bases not matched to a gene. CDR3 DNA sequence: TGTGCCAGCAGCGTAGCGGCGGGGGGGAATGAGCAGTTCTTC. Its translation: CASSVAAGGNEQFF.

On this clonotype: The germline gene is not matched at one end of the junction; a read error may be the cause. CDR3 sequence reads: CASSFATSGDKKTQYF. Written as DNA, the CDR3 is TGTGCTAGCAGCTTCGCGACTAGCGGGGATAAGAAAACCCAGTACTTC. The V and J genes are TRBV7-7 and TRBJ2-5; TRBD2 matches at 11 bases. This CDR3 comprises 16 residues. The germline V gene has CDR1 SSHAT and CDR2 FNYEAQ (reference sequence).

The sample holds one count of this clonotype. The V call is TRBV6-2 or TRBV6-3, the J call TRBJ2-7, with D possibly being TRBD1 (6 bases). The CDR3 has 13 amino acids. The germline V gene encodes CDR1 MNHEY and CDR2 SVGEGT. The V end was cut by 7 bases, the J end by 2 bases, with 12 bases between. The CDR3 DNA reads TGTGCCAGCACCTACAGGGCCCCCTACGAGCAGTACTTC. Translating gives CASTYRAPYEQYF.

Details on this clonotype: A junction end diverges from the germline sequence, so it may reflect a read error. The chain has TRBV6-6 and TRBJ1-5, with a weak D call TRBD1 (6 bases). Germline V gene sequence: CDR1 MNHNY, CDR2 SVGAGI (reference sequence). CDR3 length: 14 residues. CDR3 sequence: CTSNHVQGRQPQHF. In DNA, the CDR3 is TGTACCAGCAACCACGTACAGGGAAGACAGCCCCAGCATTTT.

V and J are TRBV27 and TRBJ2-1; TRBD2 matches at 9 bases. CDR3 length: 17 residues. The junction had 9 bases not matched to a gene; V was cut back by 4 bases and J by 2 bases. Germline CDR1 reads MNHEY; CDR2 reads SMNVEV (reference sequence). The CDR3 coding sequence is TGTGCCAGCAGTTCCCTAAGGGCGGGGGGGGCCTACAATGAGCAGTTCTTC. Its protein product is CASSSLRAGGAYNEQFF.

V is TRBV7-8 and J is TRBJ2-1, with TRBD1 matching 7 bases. The V segment lost 4 bases and the J segment 14 bases; nucleotides outside the gene matches: 8. Germline loops: CDR1 SGHVS, CDR2 FQNEAQ. The CDR3 loop spans 12 amino acids. As DNA, the CDR3 is TGTGCCAGCAGCTGCCGACAGGGTGGAAAGTTCTTC. Translation: CASSCRQGGKFF.

This sequence joins TRBV9 and TRBJ2-5; 8 nucleotides align to TRBD1. Germline CDR1 reads SGDLS; CDR2 reads YYNGEE. Trimming cost V 0 bases and J 7 bases; bases outside gene matches: 14. CDR3 length equals 17 residues. CDR3 sequence reads: CASSVDVGQGLLGTQYF. As DNA, the CDR3 is TGTGCCAGCAGCGTAGATGTAGGACAGGGCTTATTGGGGACCCAGTACTTC.

This clonotype was found a few times. The V gene is TRBV3-1, the J gene TRBJ2-5; perhaps D is TRBD1 or TRBD2 (5 bases each). Germline V gene lookup returns CDR1 LGHDT and CDR2 YNNKEL (reference sequence). This CDR3 is 15 amino acids long. Trimming left V 1 base short and J 4 bases short, with 13 bases between. The CDR3 loop is CASSQGGVGPETQYF. The DNA of the CDR3 is TGTGCCAGCAGCCAAGGTGGAGTGGGACCAGAGACCCAGTACTTC.

The chain combines TRBV27 with TRBJ2-7; D remains ambiguous. Germline V gives CDR1 MNHEY, CDR2 SMNVEV (reference sequence). The CDR3 spans 14 residues. Trimming took 4 bases from V and 2 from J, leaving 12 bases between them. CDR3 DNA: TGTGCCAGCAGTTCGCGGAATTCTCCCTACGAGCAGTACTTC. Amino acids: CASSSRNSPYEQYF.

The sample holds one count of this clonotype. J is TRBJ1-2 and V is TRBV5-1; TRBD1 might be the D (5 bases). Trimming took 8 bases from V and 1 from J, leaving 15 bases between them. The length of the CDR3 is 14 residues. From germline, CDR1 is SGHRS and CDR2 YFSETQ. CDR3 DNA: TGCGCCAGTCACACCGGGGCTAGTAACTATGGCTACACCTTC. It yields the protein CASHTGASNYGYTF.

V usage is TRBV6-1 and J usage is TRBJ2-5; D may be TRBD2 (5 bases). Germline CDR1 reads MNHNS; CDR2 reads SASEGT. This CDR3 is 17 amino acids long. V shed 2 bases and J shed 2 bases, with 18 bases lying between them. As DNA, the CDR3 is TGTGCCAGCAGTGAAAGCCAGGAGGCCCCTTGGCAAGAGACCCAGTACTTC. It encodes CASSESQEAPWQETQYF.

The V and J genes are TRBV12-3 or TRBV12-4 and TRBJ1-6, with D perhaps TRBD1 (6 bases). The CDR3 covers 15 residues. The ends were cut back, 3 bases at V and 5 bases at J, with 11 bases in the middle. The CDR3 sequence: CASSFQGINNSPLHF. Written as DNA, the CDR3 is TGTGCCAGCAGTTTCCAGGGGATCAATAATTCACCCCTCCACTTT.

The chain has TRBV5-6 and TRBJ2-7, with D perhaps TRBD1 or TRBD2 (6 bases each). CDR1 and CDR2 (germline): SGHDT, YYEEEE. The CDR3 contains 14 residues. V lost 2 bases to trimming and J lost 7 bases, with 16 bases between them. CDR3 nucleotides: TGTGCCAGCAGCTTTGGTCCGGGGGCGCGGGAGCAGTACTTC. It is translated as CASSFGPGAREQYF. Supplemented by reference TRBV5-6 and TRBJ2-7, the full variable domain reads DAGVTQSPTHLIKTRGQQVTLRCSPKSGHDTVSWYQQALGQGPQFIFQYYEEEERQRGNFPDRFSGHQFPNYSSELNVNALLLGDSALYLCASSFGPGAREQYFGPGTRLTVT.

The V call is TRBV5-1, the J call TRBJ1-2; possibly TRBD1 for D (6 bases). Per germline, CDR1 SGHRS and CDR2 YFSETQ. The CDR3 extends over 14 amino acids. V gave up 0 bases and J gave up 8 bases, with 14 bases separating them. CDR3 sequence reads: CASSLVVAGVGYTF. The CDR3 DNA sequence: TGCGCCAGCAGCTTGGTAGTAGCAGGGGTCGGCTACACCTTC.

V gene TRBV15 combines with J gene TRBJ1-1; D is ambiguous. The length of the CDR3 is 15 residues. V was trimmed by 5 bases and J by 1 base, leaving 14 bases between them. CDR1 is LNHNV and CDR2 is YYDKDF in the germline V gene (reference sequence). The chain's CDR3 is CATSGRDGSNTEAFF. The CDR3 coding sequence is TGTGCCACCAGCGGAAGAGACGGCTCGAACACTGAAGCTTTCTTT.

V is TRBV6-6 and J is TRBJ2-7, with D possibly called TRBD1 or TRBD2 (5 bases each). The CDR3 extends over 13 amino acids. Trimming left V 7 bases short and J 3 bases short, with 13 bases between. In germline, CDR1 is MNHNY, CDR2 SVGAGI (reference sequence). The DNA of the CDR3 is TGTGCCAGCATGGTCGGGGCCGTCTACGAGCAGTACTTC. Protein product: CASMVGAVYEQYF.

The rearrangement uses TRBV28 and TRBJ2-5; no firm D call. The germline V gene has CDR1 MDHEN and CDR2 SYDVKM. Trimming took 2 bases from V and 5 from J, leaving 12 bases between them. The CDR3 spans 14 residues. CDR3 nucleotide sequence: TGTGCCAGCAGTTTAGTATCTACACGGGAGACCCAGTACTTC. It yields the protein CASSLVSTRETQYF.

The chain combines TRBV6-5 with TRBJ2-1, with D possibly being TRBD1 or TRBD2 (5 bases each). Germline V CDR1 and CDR2: MNHEY, SVGAGI. V lost 9 bases, J lost 0 bases, and 12 bases lay in between. The CDR3 loop spans 14 amino acids. The CDR3: CASGTTTSYNEQFF. In DNA, the CDR3 is TGTGCCAGTGGGACCACCACCTCCTACAATGAGCAGTTCTTC.

The chain carries TRBV18 and TRBJ1-4; D is uncertain. The CDR3 totals 14 residues. Per the germline V gene, CDR1 is KGHSH and CDR2 is LQKENI. Trimming removed 0 bases at V and 7 bases at J, with 9 bases between. The CDR3 protein is CASSPPRASEKLFF. The CDR3 coding sequence is TGTGCCAGCTCACCACCCAGAGCTAGTGAAAAACTGTTTTTT.

The rearrangement links TRBV6-2 or TRBV6-3 to TRBJ1-5; D remains unclear. The CDR3 sequence is 16 residues long. V shed 5 bases and J shed 4 bases, with 18 bases lying between them. Looked up from germline, CDR1 is MNHEY and CDR2 is SVGEGT. The CDR3 DNA reads as TGTGCCAGCAGTAAGAGGGCAGTAGGTGGGAATCAGCCCCAGCATTTT. This gives the protein CASSKRAVGGNQPQHF.

This sequence joins TRBV20-1 and TRBJ2-3; 7 bases align to TRBD2. V lost 1 base, J lost 3 bases, and 7 bases stayed unmatched. The CDR3 is made up of 15 amino acids. Germline V lookup: CDR1 DFQATT, CDR2 SNEGSKA (reference sequence). Here the CDR3 reads CSARVPGTKTDTQYF. CDR3 sequence (DNA): TGCAGTGCTAGAGTCCCCGGGACTAAAACAGATACGCAGTATTTT.

This chain links TRBV20-1 with TRBJ1-5; D is unresolved. With 3 bases removed from V and 2 bases from J, the gap between germline ends came to 5 bases. Germline lookup yields CDR1 DFQATT and CDR2 SNEGSKA (reference sequence). The CDR3 loop spans 12 amino acids. The CDR3 is CSASSGNQPQHF. As DNA, the CDR3 is TGCAGTGCTAGTTCGGGCAATCAGCCCCAGCATTTT.

J is TRBJ1-1 and V is TRBV3-2. TRBV3-2 is termed a pseudogene. The CDR3 runs 9 residues. The CDR3 here is CGAGGQAFF. In DNA, the CDR3 is TGCGGAGCCGGCGGGCAGGCTTTCTTT.

The chain combines TRBV9 with TRBJ2-5; D is possibly TRBD2 (5 bases). Germline V CDR1 and CDR2: SGDLS, YYNGEE. V lost 3 bases and J lost 0, with 12 bases in between. CDR3 length equals 15 residues. The CDR3: CASSAAPGYQETQYF. DNA of the CDR3: TGTGCCAGCAGCGCCGCTCCGGGATACCAAGAGACCCAGTACTTC. Based on the CDR3 plus reference TRBV9 and TRBJ2-5, the full variable domain is DSGVTQTPKHLITATGQRVTLRCSPRSGDLSVYWYQQSLDQGLQFLIQYYNGEERAKGNILERFSAQQFPDLHSELNLSSLELGDSALYFCASSAAPGYQETQYFGPGTRLLVL.

The chain employs TRBV2 and TRBJ2-3; 7 nucleotides line up with TRBD2. Germline lookup yields CDR1 SNHLY and CDR2 FYNNEI. The V and J ends lost 2 bases and 0 bases, in that order; junction bases with no gene match: 5. CDR3 length: 16 residues. The CDR3 region has the DNA TGTGCCAGCAGTGAATGGGCGGGGGAGAGCACAGATACGCAGTATTTT. Amino acids: CASSEWAGESTDTQYF.

This sequence joins TRBV3-1 and TRBJ2-3; 7 nucleotides line up with TRBD1. Germline V gene lookup returns CDR1 LGHDT and CDR2 YNNKEL (reference sequence). This CDR3 has 15 residues. V was clipped by 3 bases and J by 6 bases; unmatched bases: 9. Here the CDR3 DNA reads TGTGCCAGCAGCCACACAGGGGTTGGTCTGGATACGCAGTATTTT. Translated: CASSHTGVGLDTQYF.

The genes are TRBV7-2 and TRBJ1-6; no firm D call. Germline-derived CDR1 and CDR2 are SGHTA and FQGNSA. The CDR3 has 16 amino acids. Trimming stripped 1 base from V and 7 bases from J, with 14 bases between. CDR3 DNA: TGTGCCAGCAGCTTAGTTACGGGTTTCGTGAATTCACCCCTCCACTTT. Its protein product is CASSLVTGFVNSPLHF.

This clonotype was counted between two and nine times. V and J are TRBV5-6 and TRBJ2-1; no definite D call. The germline gives CDR1 SGHDT, CDR2 YYEEEE. This CDR3 region has 12 residues. V was pared by 4 bases and J by 15 bases, with 17 bases between. CDR3 in amino acids: CASSHRSESRFF. In nucleotides, the CDR3 is TGTGCCAGCAGCCACAGATCCGAATCGCGGTTCTTC.

CDR3 bases: TGTGCCAGCAGCTCCGGGACTAGCGGGGGATCTCAAGAGACCCAGTTCTTC. Its translation: CASSSGTSGGSQETQFF. The chain combines TRBV11-2 with TRBJ2-1, with 14 bases fitting TRBD2. The length of the CDR3 is 17 residues. Germline V gives CDR1 SGHAT, CDR2 FQNNGV. V lost 4 bases, J lost 13 bases, and 15 bases stayed unmatched.

The gene calls are TRBV20-1 and TRBJ2-5; D is ambiguous. Trimming stripped 7 bases from V and 2 bases from J, with 11 bases between. Germline V gives CDR1 DFQATT, CDR2 SNEGSKA (reference sequence). This CDR3 comprises 12 residues. The CDR3 region has the DNA TGCAGTGTGGGCAGCCGACAAGAGACCCAGTACTTC. Its translation: CSVGSRQETQYF.

The chain uses TRBV29-1 and TRBJ2-6; no clear D. V was clipped by 5 bases and J by 0 bases, with 11 bases between them. The CDR3 contains 15 residues. Germline V gives CDR1 SQVTM, CDR2 ANQGSEA. The DNA for the CDR3 is TGCAGCGTTTCTGACCACAACTCTGGGGCCAACGTCCTGACTTTC. This codes for CSVSDHNSGANVLTF. Looking up the rest from reference TRBV29-1 and TRBJ2-6 gives the full variable domain: SAVISQKPSRDICQRGTSLTIQCQVDSQVTMMFWYRQQPGQSLTLIATANQGSEATYESGFVIDKFPISRPNLTFSTLTVSNMSPEDSSIYLCSVSDHNSGANVLTFGAGSRLTVL.

The chain links TRBV3-1 to TRBJ2-1, with D perhaps being TRBD1 or TRBD2 (6 bases each). The CDR3 length is 13 residues. V lost 3 bases, J lost 11 bases, and 14 bases lay in between. Germline CDR1 is LGHDT and CDR2 is YNNKEL (reference sequence). The CDR3 loop reads CASSQSTGRKQFF. The DNA for the CDR3 is TGTGCCAGCAGCCAGTCCACAGGGAGGAAGCAGTTCTTC.